This T cell receptor (beta chain) originates from a study of cytomegalovirus exposure and HLA in healthy donors. Study findings and constraints: Reportedly, fewer N-insertions than the 666-donor mean appeared in an Asian-associated ancestry cluster in a later analysis.

A multiplex PCR was run with 60 Vbeta primers and 13 Jbeta primers. The assay was immunoSEQ multiplex PCR, and TCRdb's table has in-frame clones only and misses some. In the table there are 150,000 to 170,000 clones, less than 80% of which are singletons. Germline V lookup: CDR1 SGHTS, CDR2 YDEGEE. The CDR3 covers 14 residues. Trimming left V 4 bases short and J 7 bases short, with 14 bases between. Concerning this clone itself: What it binds is unknown.

This rearrangement joins TRBV5-8 to TRBJ1-4, with D possibly TRBD1 on 6 matching bases. This TCR was sampled from a man aged 30-40 years in good health and CMV-seronegative. The sequenced sample consisted of PBMCs. The CDR3 protein is CASSPDRRGEKLFF. The DNA of the CDR3 is TGTGCCAGCAGCCCGGACAGAAGGGGTGAAAAACTGTTTTTT.